Sequencing of this T cell receptor beta chain was carried out in a study of T cells in Graves' hyperthyroidism and ophthalmopathy. No progression to ophthalmopathy during 18 months of follow-up defined stable disease. Researchers barred patients who had uncontrolled infection, other autoimmune disease, pregnancy or lactation. Each diagnosis was grounded in clinical symptoms, serum thyroxine and TRAb, thyroid ultrasound, and orbital computed tomography. The sample holds many counts of this clonotype. The antigen is not known. Study-wide findings and caveats: Expanded thyroid clonotypes (above 0.001) were mostly also found in blood.

This CDR3 has 13 amino acids. Germline V lookup: CDR1 KGHDR, CDR2 SFDVKD. Trimming took 2 bases from V and 3 from J, leaving 4 bases between them. Amplified TCR beta CDR3 regions derived from RNA transcripts. The study used the HTBI primer set for a first-round RT-PCR of the TCR CDR3. Using its own MiXCR run on the multiplex PCR reads, TCRdb lists one record per CDR3 protein. The sample shows some 600,000 distinct CDR3 sequences, 46% of them seen only once. The clonotype comes from a young woman with Graves' hyperthyroidism. The J gene is TRBJ1-5, the V gene TRBV24-1; D is unclear. Sequencing was done on a sample of peripheral blood or thyroid tissue (not recorded which). The CDR3 bases are TGTGCCACCAGTGATTCGAACAATCAGCCCCAGCATTTT. Protein product: CATSDSNNQPQHF.